The next 4 T cell receptor beta chains were all read from a single sample in a study of T-cell memory formation after mild COVID-19. TCRdb passed the 5' RACE reads through MiXCR, listing each CDR3 protein once. The table lists around 530,000 distinct CDR3 sequences, about 22% of them singletons. The specimen sequenced was PBMCs or a T cell subset sorted from them (not recorded which). The receptors derive from an adult woman who had mild COVID-19 (a few samples of this study predate the infection). Cell type and time point are not known.

This chain connects TRBV18 to TRBJ2-7; maybe TRBD1 (5 bases). V was trimmed by 2 bases and J by 5 bases, leaving 10 bases between them. Germline lookup yields CDR1 KGHSH and CDR2 LQKENI. This CDR3 is built from 13 residues. Here the CDR3 DNA reads TGTGCCAGCTCACCAAGGGTCAGGGACGAGCAGTACTTC. This encodes CASSPRVRDEQYF.

The CDR3 region has the DNA TGTGCCTGGGGCGAGTGGCGGGAGAGGTTAGGCGTTGAGCAGTTCTTC. This translates into CAWGEWRERLGVEQFF. The chain employs TRBV30 and TRBJ2-1; TRBD2 matches 7 bases. V dropped 5 bases and J dropped 9; count of bases not matched to a gene: 19. The CDR3 contains 16 residues. Germline V gives CDR1 GTSNPN, CDR2 SVGIG (reference sequence).

This clonotype was observed a handful of times. The chain joins TRBV10-3 to TRBJ2-2; a weak D match, TRBD2 (5 bases). The CDR3 loop spans 14 amino acids. Germline V lookup: CDR1 ENHRY, CDR2 SYGVKD. V was trimmed by 6 bases and J by 1 base, leaving 9 bases between them. CDR3 in DNA: TGTGCCATCAGGGGTACTAGGAACACCGGGGAGCTGTTTTTT. Translation gives CAIRGTRNTGELFF.

This clonotype turned up a few times. V usage is TRBV20-1 and J usage is TRBJ1-1; 10 nucleotides match TRBD1. The CDR3 consists of 16 residues. The germline V gene encodes CDR1 DFQATT and CDR2 SNEGSKA (reference sequence). Unmatched junction bases numbered 10, after V lost 1 base and J lost 5 bases. CDR3 residues: CSARARDRGVGTEAFF. The CDR3 nucleotides read TGCAGTGCTAGAGCTCGGGACAGGGGAGTAGGGACTGAAGCTTTCTTT.